This T cell receptor beta chain was captured by sequencing in a study of vaccination effects on CD4 cells after COVID-19. The CDR3 is made up of 18 amino acids. V shed 4 bases and J 6 bases; nucleotides not matched to a gene: 17. CDR1 is WNHNN, CDR2 SYGVQD, per germline (reference sequence). Generated by immunoSEQ multiplex PCR, the TCRdb table keeps only in-frame clones and is missing some. The sample contains under 50,000 clones, approximately 82% of which appear only once. ViraFEST assay sequencing came after antigen-specific CD4+ T cells were expanded with viral peptide pools. Following an approximately eleven-day culture, CD4+ T cells were purified. Of the BNT162b2 and mRNA-1273 vaccines, participants received two doses of one or the other. Remarks on this clone: The antigen is unknown.

This TCR was sampled from a human donor who received a COVID-19 vaccine. Some clones in this sample may be carry-over from other donors' samples. This chain connects TRBV10-1 to TRBJ1-5; 8 bases agree with TRBD1. Sequenced material: CD4+ T cells from PBMCs cultured with HCoV-NL63 spike peptides, taken after COVID-19 vaccination. The CDR3 DNA reads TGCGCCAGCAGTGGGCCAGTAGGACAGGGATCAGGAGGTCAGCCCCAGCATTTT. This sequence encodes CASSGPVGQGSGGQPQHF.